Below are 9 T cell receptor beta chains sequenced from a single sample in a study of blood T cells in healthy people across ages. A second PCR of 7 to 11 cycles used a sample-barcoded 5' primer and a J-beta primer mix. MiXCR, applied by TCRdb to the 5' RACE reads, yields one record per CDR3 protein. The top ten clones hold around 10% of a sample with about 1.6 million distinct CDR3 sequences, 30% to 35% of them seen once. Sequencing was performed on blood. The receptor source for this set is a woman under 40 in good health.

The chain carries TRBV30 and TRBJ2-1, with 10 bases fitting TRBD2. Trimming at V came to 3 bases and at J to 9 bases, leaving 11 bases not matched to a gene. From germline, CDR1 is GTSNPN and CDR2 SVGIG (reference sequence). The CDR3 length is 15 residues. The chain's CDR3 is CAWRGAGGEWIEQFF. DNA for the CDR3: TGTGCCTGGAGGGGAGCGGGGGGGGAATGGATTGAGCAGTTCTTC.

This clonotype came up a few times. This rearrangement joins TRBV4-1 to TRBJ2-1, with a weak D call TRBD1 (6 bases). V was shortened by 1 base and J by 12 bases, with 13 bases between the two germline ends. The germline gives CDR1 MGHRA, CDR2 YSYEKL. This CDR3 spans 13 amino acids. The CDR3 region has the DNA TGCGCCAGCAGCCAAGTCCAGGGGCTTGGGCAGTTCTTC. It codes for CASSQVQGLGQFF.

The chain recombines TRBV6-1 with TRBJ2-7, with D tentatively TRBD1 (6 bases). Trimming pared 4 bases from V and 4 bases from J, leaving 11 bases between. Germline values: CDR1 MNHNS, CDR2 SASEGT. CDR3 length: 13 residues. The CDR3 loop reads CASSGGTLYEQYF. DNA for the CDR3: TGTGCCAGCAGTGGGGGGACACTTTACGAGCAGTACTTC.

The chain uses TRBV7-9 and TRBJ2-3, with D maybe TRBD1 (6 bases). Trimming left V 2 bases short and J 1 base short, with 16 bases between. CDR1 SEHNR and CDR2 FQNEAQ come from the germline V gene (reference sequence). The CDR3 spans 17 residues. CDR3 coding DNA: TGTGCCAGCAGCTTAAGTTCCCCACGACAGGGCACAGATACGCAGTATTTT. This encodes CASSLSSPRQGTDTQYF.

This chain joins TRBV4-2 and TRBJ2-2; 12 nucleotides align to TRBD2. Losses at the gene ends were 2 bases for V and 5 bases for J; bases not matched to a gene: 3. Germline CDR1 reads LGHNA; CDR2 reads YNFKEQ. The CDR3 is 16 amino acids. The CDR3 DNA sequence: TGTGCCAGCAGCCAACTAGGACTAGCGGGAACCGGGGAGCTGTTTTTT. It codes for CASSQLGLAGTGELFF.

This clonotype has a count of ten or more. The chain is built from TRBV20-1 and TRBJ2-1; D is uncertain. The germline gives CDR1 DFQATT, CDR2 SNEGSKA (reference sequence). The CDR3 runs to 15 residues. Trimming stripped 1 base from V and 5 bases from J, with 15 bases between. The CDR3 loop is CSARGPATGDNEQFF. Written as DNA, the CDR3 is TGCAGTGCTAGAGGCCCCGCGACTGGAGACAATGAGCAGTTCTTC.

This clonotype was found a few times. The chain couples TRBV27 to TRBJ2-7, with D perhaps TRBD2 (6 bases). The length of the CDR3 is 13 residues. Trimming took 10 bases from V and 3 from J, leaving 16 bases between them. Germline assignment: CDR1 MNHEY and CDR2 SMNVEV (reference sequence). The CDR3 region has the DNA TGTGCCACCGGCCGGGGCGGGATCTACGAGCAGTACTTC. Encoded protein: CATGRGGIYEQYF.

This clonotype showed up just a few times. This chain links TRBV29-1 with TRBJ2-7; perhaps D is TRBD1 or TRBD2 (5 bases each). The CDR3 is made up of 17 amino acids. With 1 base removed from V and 2 bases from J, the gap between germline ends came to 21 bases. The V gene's germline CDR1 is SQVTM and CDR2 ANQGSEA. The CDR3 nucleotides read TGCAGCGTTGAAGTGGGGGAAAGGGGCGGTGGGACCTACGAGCAGTACTTC. This encodes CSVEVGERGGGTYEQYF.

The J gene is TRBJ2-5, the V gene TRBV2; D unclear. The end of the DNA fits TRBJ2-7 better, so the J call may be wrong. The CDR3 is 11 amino acids. The germline gives CDR1 SNHLY, CDR2 FYNNEI. This CDR3 reads CASSDRTEQYF. CDR3 DNA: TGTGCCAGCAGTGACAGGACCGAGCAGTACTTC.